The 2 T cell receptor beta chains below all came from one sample that was sequenced in a study of T cells in Graves' hyperthyroidism and ophthalmopathy. The TCR beta CDR3 regions underwent amplification using RNA transcripts as the source. When the TCR CDR3 underwent first-round RT-PCR, the HTBI primer set was used. TCRdb ran MiXCR on the multiplex PCR reads and lists one entry per CDR3 protein. Among hundreds of thousands of distinct CDR3 sequences, approximately 14% were seen once, and the ten largest hold just under 8%. Sequencing was carried out using blood. These TCRs come from a woman aged 18-30 years with Graves' hyperthyroidism.

In its sample, this clonotype was seen many times. The chain combines TRBV7-2 with TRBJ2-5, with D unresolved. V gave up 3 bases and J gave up 2 bases, with 7 bases separating them. This CDR3 is built from 13 residues. Germline V gene sequence: CDR1 SGHTA, CDR2 FQGNSA. CDR3: CASSLYGQETQYF. The CDR3 DNA is TGTGCCAGCAGCTTGTACGGACAAGAGACCCAGTACTTC.

This clonotype came up many times. V is TRBV7-9 and J is TRBJ2-2; D possibly corresponds to TRBD2 (5 bases). From germline, CDR1 is SEHNR and CDR2 FQNEAQ (reference sequence). The V gene lost 3 bases and the J gene lost 5 bases, with 13 bases spanning the gap. CDR3 length equals 15 residues. The CDR3, as DNA: TGTGCCAGCAGCTTGGTGGTCCCGGGGACCGGGGAGCTGTTTTTT. It yields the protein CASSLVVPGTGELFF.